This T cell receptor beta chain was recovered during a study of shared clonotypes between healthy human individuals. Points from the study as a whole: Relative to memory subsets, naive subsets generally showed larger estimated richness.

The CDR3 consists of 14 residues. The ends lost 4 bases at V and 0 bases at J; junction bases unmatched: 2. Germline CDR1 is LNHDA and CDR2 is SQIVND (reference sequence). The data were produced by immunoSEQ multiplex PCR, yet TCRdb's version contains in-frame clones alone and is incomplete. The sample holds over 2 million clones; 85% to 95% are singletons and the top ten take around 0.35%. To note about this clone: Antigen unknown.

The receptor was derived from a man younger than 35 in good health. Some clones in this sample may be carry-over from other donors' samples. What was sequenced was naive CD4+ T cells from PBMCs. Noted subset: CD45RA+ positively selected. The chain recombines TRBV19 with TRBJ1-1, with 7 bases lining up with TRBD1. The CDR3 DNA is TGTGCCAGTAGTAGACAGGGCTTGAACACTGAAGCTTTCTTT. Translating it yields CASSRQGLNTEAFF.